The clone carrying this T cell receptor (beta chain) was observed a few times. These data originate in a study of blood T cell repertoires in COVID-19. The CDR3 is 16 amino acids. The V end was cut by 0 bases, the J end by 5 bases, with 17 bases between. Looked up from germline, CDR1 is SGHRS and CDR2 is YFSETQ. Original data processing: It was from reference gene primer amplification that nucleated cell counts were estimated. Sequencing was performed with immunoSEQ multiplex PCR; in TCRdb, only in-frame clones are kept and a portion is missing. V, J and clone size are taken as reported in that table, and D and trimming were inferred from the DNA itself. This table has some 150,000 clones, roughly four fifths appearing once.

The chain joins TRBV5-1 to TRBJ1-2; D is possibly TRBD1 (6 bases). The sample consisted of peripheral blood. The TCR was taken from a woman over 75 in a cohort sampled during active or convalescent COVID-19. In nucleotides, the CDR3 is TGCGCCAGCAGCTTGGGTTCCGGGGGGCGGACATATGGCTACACCTTC. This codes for CASSLGSGGRTYGYTF. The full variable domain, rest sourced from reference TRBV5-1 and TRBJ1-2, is KAGVTQTPRYLIKTRGQQVTLSCSPISGHRSVSWYQQTPGQGLQFLFEYFSETQRNKGNFPGRFSGRQFSNSRSEMNVSTLELGDSALYLCASSLGSGGRTYGYTFGSGTRLTVV.